One and the same sample provided the 30 T cell receptor beta chains below, sequenced in a study of T cells in narcolepsy. The repertoire was sequenced with immunoSEQ multiplex PCR; TCRdb's copy has only in-frame clones and lacks some. Among around 30,000 clones listed, roughly four fifths were seen once. Specimen: CD45RA- memory CD4+ T cells from PBMCs. Receptors were obtained from a human donor with narcolepsy.

The chain recombines TRBV30 with TRBJ1-2; D possibly corresponds to TRBD1 (5 bases). Per the germline V gene, CDR1 is GTSNPN and CDR2 is SVGIG (reference sequence). V shed 1 base and J shed 8 bases, with 14 bases lying between them. The CDR3 runs to 13 residues. DNA for the CDR3: TGTGCCTGGAGTGGGTTGTCAAGGGGAGGCTACACCTTC. This encodes CAWSGLSRGGYTF.

This clone came up once. The chain uses TRBV10-3 and TRBJ1-3; 10 bases map to TRBD1. The CDR3 spans 17 residues. The V segment lost 7 bases and the J segment 0 bases; nucleotides outside the gene matches: 9. Germline CDR1 and CDR2: ENHRY and SYGVKD. The CDR3 protein is CAIMGQGKSYSGNTIYF. CDR3 nucleotides: TGTGCCATCATGGGACAGGGGAAAAGCTACTCTGGAAACACCATATATTTT.

J is TRBJ2-7 and V is TRBV18; 8 positions agree with TRBD1. This CDR3 is built from 14 residues. From germline, CDR1 is KGHSH and CDR2 LQKENI. Germline trimming cut 3 bases from V and 6 bases from J; bases unmatched to any gene: 7. CDR3 protein: CASSPGQDTREQYF. As DNA, the CDR3 is TGTGCCAGCTCACCGGGACAGGACACACGCGAGCAGTACTTC.

The V and J genes are TRBV5-1 and TRBJ2-2; D not certain. The germline V and J ends were trimmed by 0 bases and 6 bases, with 12 bases remaining between them. In germline, CDR1 is SGHRS, CDR2 YFSETQ. The CDR3 is 15 residues long. CDR3 amino acids: CASSLVASSPGELFF. In nucleotides, the CDR3 is TGCGCCAGCAGCTTGGTGGCCTCCTCGCCCGGGGAGCTGTTTTTT.

The chain carries TRBV27 and TRBJ1-1; 8 bases are shared with TRBD1. V lost 3 bases and J lost 5; bases outside the gene matches: 5. There are 14 residues in the CDR3. The V gene's germline CDR1 is MNHEY and CDR2 SMNVEV (reference sequence). This chain's CDR3 is CASSFDRGSTEAFF. CDR3 in DNA: TGTGCCAGCAGTTTCGACAGGGGATCGACTGAAGCTTTCTTT.

There are a few counts of this clone. The chain is built from TRBV10-3 and TRBJ2-6, with D unresolved. Per germline, CDR1 ENHRY and CDR2 SYGVKD. The V gene lost 6 bases and the J gene lost 0 bases, with 0 bases spanning the gap. CDR3 length: 12 amino acids. The CDR3 spells CAISSGANVLTF. CDR3 sequence (DNA): TGTGCCATCAGCTCTGGGGCCAACGTCCTGACTTTC.

The chain is built from TRBV11-2 and TRBJ1-1; D unresolved. The CDR3 contains 13 residues. V dropped 3 bases and J dropped 5 bases, with 10 bases sitting between them. The V gene's germline CDR1 is SGHAT and CDR2 FQNNGV. The CDR3 loop is CASSLGKKTEAFF. For the CDR3, the DNA is TGTGCCAGCAGCTTGGGAAAAAAAACTGAAGCTTTCTTT.

This clone was detected a few times. The rearrangement joins TRBV7-2 to TRBJ1-5; D is perhaps TRBD1 (6 bases). The CDR3 spans 16 residues. V shed 3 bases and J shed 0 bases, with 12 bases lying between them. Germline assignment: CDR1 SGHTA and CDR2 FQGNSA. DNA for the CDR3: TGTGCCAGCAGCTTGTATGGACAGTATAGCAATCAGCCCCAGCATTTT. Translated, it gives CASSLYGQYSNQPQHF.

This sequence joins TRBV11-2 and TRBJ1-1; tentative D call: TRBD1 (6 bases). V lost 3 bases to trimming and J lost 0 bases, with 14 bases between them. CDR3 size: 16 residues. CDR1 is SGHAT and CDR2 is FQNNGV in the germline V gene. The CDR3 loop is CASSFNSGAMNTEAFF. The CDR3 DNA sequence: TGTGCCAGCAGCTTTAATTCAGGGGCGATGAACACTGAAGCTTTCTTT. Supplemented by reference TRBV11-2 and TRBJ1-1, the full variable domain reads EAGVAQSPRYKIIEKRQSVAFWCNPISGHATLYWYQQILGQGPKLLIQFQNNGVVDDSQLPKDRFSAERLKGVDSTLKIQPAKLEDSAVYLCASSFNSGAMNTEAFFGQGTRLTVV.

This clone was recorded once. The chain combines TRBV6-5 with TRBJ1-1; 9 bases align to TRBD1. The V gene's germline CDR1 is MNHEY and CDR2 SVGAGI. V shed 8 bases, J shed 5 bases, and the junction held 0 bases outside the gene matches. The CDR3 runs 11 residues. The CDR3 sequence is CASGQGTEAFF. In nucleotides, the CDR3 is TGTGCCAGCGGACAGGGGACTGAAGCTTTCTTT.

This clone appeared a few times. CDR3 sequence (DNA): TGTGCCAGCAGGTTAGACAGGAGCGGACGGGAAAAACTGTTTTTT. It is translated as CASRLDRSGREKLFF. The V and J genes are TRBV2 and TRBJ1-4, with a weak D call TRBD1 (6 bases). This CDR3 region has 15 residues. The germline CDR1 and CDR2 sequences are SNHLY and FYNNEI. The V gene lost 6 bases and the J gene lost 8 bases, with 19 bases spanning the gap.

The chain uses TRBV10-1 and TRBJ2-3; 7 positions match TRBD1. V was pared by 3 bases and J by 6 bases, with 3 bases of the junction left unmatched. The germline V gene encodes CDR1 WNHNN and CDR2 SYGVQD (reference sequence). The CDR3 contains 13 residues. CDR3 sequence reads: CASSDPTGDTQYF. The CDR3 DNA is TGCGCCAGCAGTGACCCGACAGGGGATACGCAGTATTTT.

This clone came up once. The V gene is TRBV4-3, the J gene TRBJ2-1; TRBD2 matches 10 bases. This CDR3 comprises 20 residues. V lost 0 bases to trimming and J lost 3 bases; unmatched junction nucleotides: 14. The germline gives CDR1 LGHNA, CDR2 YSLEER. The CDR3 coding sequence is TGCGCCAGCAGCCAAGATGTCACTAGCGGGGCTTTGGGGATCTACAATGAGCAGTTCTTC. It specifies CASSQDVTSGALGIYNEQFF.

The chain recombines TRBV9 with TRBJ1-1; D possibly corresponds to TRBD1 (5 bases). Germline V gene lookup returns CDR1 SGDLS and CDR2 YYNGEE. V gave up 4 bases and J gave up 4 bases, with 11 bases separating them. The length of the CDR3 is 13 residues. The CDR3 spells CASSPQQGTEAFF. In DNA, the CDR3 is TGTGCCAGCAGCCCCCAGCAGGGCACTGAAGCTTTCTTT.

V is TRBV11-2 and J is TRBJ2-5, with 7 bases matching TRBD1. Near its end, the DNA agrees better with TRBJ2-7, so the J call may be wrong. The germline V gene has CDR1 SGHAT and CDR2 FQNNGV. The CDR3 contains 15 residues. The CDR3 reads CASSFSQGDPYEQYF. Written as DNA, the CDR3 is TGTGCCAGCAGCTTTTCCCAGGGGGACCCCTACGAGCAGTACTTC.

The chain couples TRBV5-6 to TRBJ1-2, with D unresolved. Germline-derived CDR1 and CDR2 are SGHDT and YYEEEE. The CDR3 has 17 amino acids. V was shortened by 1 base and J by 4 bases, with 20 bases between the two germline ends. The CDR3 DNA reads as TGTGCCAGCAGCTTGCAGTACGGAAACCAGCTGGGCTATGGCTACACCTTC. Its translation is CASSLQYGNQLGYGYTF.

The chain recombines TRBV9 with TRBJ2-1; D unclear. Looked up from germline, CDR1 is SGDLS and CDR2 is YYNGEE. V lost 0 bases and J lost 3, with 4 bases in between. This CDR3 comprises 13 residues. For the CDR3, the DNA is TGTGCCAGCAGCGTAGCAGACTACAATGAGCAGTTCTTC. It codes for CASSVADYNEQFF.

V and J are TRBV30 and TRBJ1-1, with D unresolved. Germline CDR1 reads GTSNPN; CDR2 reads SVGIG (reference sequence). The V end was cut by 3 bases, the J end by 6 bases, with 11 bases between. This CDR3 contains 12 residues. CDR3 sequence (DNA): TGTGCCTGGAGGGCCGGTGTCGCTGAAGCTTTCTTT. Encoded protein: CAWRAGVAEAFF.

The genes are TRBV28 and TRBJ1-1, with 8 nucleotides matching TRBD1. The V segment lost 3 bases and the J segment 5 bases; nucleotides outside the gene matches: 5. Looked up from germline, CDR1 is MDHEN and CDR2 is SYDVKM. This CDR3 has 14 residues. DNA of the CDR3: TGTGCCAGCAGTTTCCTTGACAGGGGTACTGAAGCTTTCTTT. It is translated as CASSFLDRGTEAFF.

V usage is TRBV9 and J usage is TRBJ2-1, with D maybe TRBD2 (7 bases). This CDR3 contains 15 residues. Trimming stripped 0 bases from V and 6 bases from J, with 13 bases between. The V gene's germline CDR1 is SGDLS and CDR2 YYNGEE. This CDR3 is CASSVVGGGPNEQFF. The DNA of the CDR3 is TGTGCCAGCAGCGTAGTGGGGGGGGGCCCCAATGAGCAGTTCTTC.

The V call is TRBV6-1, the J call TRBJ1-1; 7 bases fit TRBD1. V was pared by 5 bases and J by 4 bases, with 7 bases of the junction left unmatched. The length of the CDR3 is 14 residues. Per the germline V gene, CDR1 is MNHNS and CDR2 is SASEGT. CDR3 DNA sequence: TGTGCCAGCAGTCTACAGGGGTTGAGCACTGAAGCTTTCTTT. It encodes CASSLQGLSTEAFF.

The chain employs TRBV5-5 and TRBJ1-3; D possibly corresponds to TRBD1 (5 bases). V was cut by 4 bases and J by 4 bases, with 18 bases left in between. This CDR3 has 16 residues. Germline CDR1 SGHKS, CDR2 YYEKEE (reference sequence). In DNA, the CDR3 is TGTGCCAGCAGCACCCGCTGGGGGGATGTCGGAAACACCATATATTTT. It yields the protein CASSTRWGDVGNTIYF.

CDR3 region: CAISDRGGRDYGYTF. The CDR3 region has the DNA TGTGCCATCAGTGATAGGGGGGGAAGGGACTATGGCTACACCTTC. V and J are TRBV10-3 and TRBJ1-2, with a possible D match to TRBD1 (6 bases). With 3 bases removed from V and 3 bases from J, the gap between germline ends came to 14 bases. The CDR3 sequence is 15 residues long. CDR1 ENHRY and CDR2 SYGVKD come from the germline V gene.

The chain has TRBV7-3 and TRBJ2-4, with 9 positions matching TRBD1. Per the germline V gene, CDR1 is SGHTA and CDR2 is FQGTGA. CDR3 length: 15 amino acids. V was clipped by 5 bases and J by 11 bases; unmatched bases: 13. The CDR3 region has the DNA TGTGCCAGCAGCACAACAGGGGGCGCGGGGTATGTTCAGTACTTC. Protein sequence: CASSTTGGAGYVQYF.

As for this clone: One junction end does not reproduce the germline sequence, and a read error may be involved. V gene TRBV30 combines with J gene TRBJ1-1; no reliable D call. Germline lookup yields CDR1 GTSNPN and CDR2 SVGIG (reference sequence). The CDR3 is 10 residues long. This CDR3 reads CAWSEGHQEF. CDR3 nucleotide sequence: TGTGCCTGGAGTGAAGGCCATCAGGAGTTT.

V usage is TRBV19 and J usage is TRBJ1-4; D is unclear. There are 14 residues in the CDR3. Germline V gene data show CDR1 as LNHDA and CDR2 as SQIVND (reference sequence). V was trimmed by 8 bases and J by 8 bases, leaving 18 bases between them. CDR3 amino acids: CASPPNPKIEKLFF. CDR3 coding DNA: TGTGCCAGTCCCCCAAATCCTAAGATCGAAAAACTGTTTTTT.

The chain recombines TRBV4-1 with TRBJ2-5; the D is unclear. V was shortened by 3 bases and J by 7 bases, with 18 bases between the two germline ends. The CDR3 extends over 15 amino acids. Germline V lookup: CDR1 MGHRA, CDR2 YSYEKL. CDR3 loop: CASSQSQTPSGTQYF. In DNA form, the CDR3 reads TGCGCCAGCAGCCAGTCCCAGACCCCCTCTGGGACCCAGTACTTC.

This sequence joins TRBV27 and TRBJ1-1, with D perhaps TRBD1 (6 bases). The V gene's germline CDR1 is MNHEY and CDR2 SMNVEV (reference sequence). This CDR3 spans 16 amino acids. V lost 6 bases and J lost 5, with 22 bases in between. CDR3 protein: CASSRPGGGRDTEAFF. CDR3 nucleotide sequence: TGTGCCAGCAGCCGTCCTGGGGGGGGCCGGGATACTGAAGCTTTCTTT.

The J gene is TRBJ2-2, the V gene TRBV7-3; D is perhaps TRBD1 (5 bases). Germline loops: CDR1 SGHTA, CDR2 FQGTGA. Trimming removed 4 bases at V and 7 bases at J, with 13 bases between. The CDR3 runs 14 residues. CDR3 protein: CASSSSGYNGELFF. CDR3 DNA: TGTGCCAGCAGCTCCTCAGGGTATAACGGGGAGCTGTTTTTT.

The chain employs TRBV19 and TRBJ2-3, with D possibly being TRBD2 (7 bases). CDR3 length equals 15 residues. From germline, CDR1 is LNHDA and CDR2 SQIVND (reference sequence). The germline V and J ends were trimmed by 10 bases and 0 bases, with 17 bases remaining between them. For the CDR3, the DNA is TGTGCCACGAGCCCCCGGGGGGCAAGCACAGATACGCAGTATTTT. Translation gives CATSPRGASTDTQYF.